This T cell receptor beta chain comes out of a study of T cells in localized non-small cell lung cancer. Study-wide findings and caveats: Uninvolved adjacent lung showed peak T cell clonality, exceeding tumor. The appearance of a median approximately 57 of the top 100 tumor clones was seen in adjacent lung.

Produced via immunoSEQ multiplex PCR; TCRdb's table is partial and in-frame only. The sample carries around 1,000 clones, roughly 16% recorded once. With 6 bases clipped from V and 7 bases from J, the junction kept 3 bases outside the gene matches. This CDR3 contains 13 residues. The germline V gene encodes CDR1 MNHGY and CDR2 SAAAGT. This clone is large (0.1 to 1%). Its specificity is unknown. The V call is TRBV6-8, the J call TRBJ2-1; 10 bases are a match to TRBD2. Sequenced here: lung tumor tissue, sampled before any cancer treatment. The clonotype was recovered from a woman aged 40 to 75 with stage II lung adenocarcinoma. CDR3 DNA sequence: TGTGCCAGCAGAGTAGCGGGGGGTAATGAGCAGTTCTTC. Translation gives CASRVAGGNEQFF.